This T cell receptor (beta chain) is from a study of shared clonotypes between healthy human individuals. Turning to the study itself: The study used three CD4 naive, three CD4 memory, two CD8 naive and one CD8 memory plate per donor. Findings and caveats of the study: Some clonotypes were shared by all four sorted-subset donors, while others were not shared. The non-shared ones had lower generation probabilities than the shared ones.

In germline, CDR1 is MNHEY, CDR2 SMNVEV (reference sequence). Trimming removed 0 bases from V and 2 bases from J, with 5 bases in between. CDR3 length: 13 amino acids. Remarks on this clone: What it recognizes is unknown.

Original processing methods: Sequence data from immunoSEQ were junction-only and lacked quality scores; consequently, filtering differed. Sequencing was performed with immunoSEQ multiplex PCR; in TCRdb, only in-frame clones are kept and a portion is missing. The DNA gave D and trimming, while V, J and clone size come from that table. The sample carries roughly 1.5 million clones, approximately 98% recorded once. There were only Caucasian adults among the donors, and all lived in Nashville, Tennessee. Sequencing was carried out using naive CD4+ T cells sorted from blood. Subset of the sample: CD45RA+ positively selected. This TCR was recovered from a man aged 25 to 40 in good health. This sequence joins TRBV27 and TRBJ2-7; D possibly corresponds to TRBD2 (5 bases). Here the CDR3 reads CASSLSRAYEQYF. The CDR3 DNA sequence: TGTGCCAGCAGTTTATCGAGGGCCTACGAGCAGTACTTC.